Following are 2 T cell receptor beta chains from one sample sequenced in a study of graft-versus-host responses after intestinal transplantation. Profiled with immunoSEQ multiplex PCR; TCRdb holds only in-frame clones, not every one. The table lists about 81,000 clones, about 89% of them singletons. The antigens these receptors bind are not known. The source material was unstimulated CD4+ T cells sorted from spleen or lymph node cells, sampled before intestinal transplant. The receptors come from a human donor who received an intestinal transplant.

The V gene is TRBV6-5, the J gene TRBJ2-1, with TRBD2 matching 8 bases. The CDR3 has 13 amino acids. The V gene end was trimmed by 5 bases and the J gene end by 8 bases; junction bases not matched to a gene: 5. The V gene's germline CDR1 is MNHEY and CDR2 SVGAGI. CDR3 sequence (DNA): TGTGCCAGCAGTGTCCTAGCGGGTTATGAGCAGTTCTTC. It encodes CASSVLAGYEQFF.

The chain links TRBV6-1 to TRBJ2-7, with D uncertain. Trimming removed 0 bases at V and 4 bases at J, with 16 bases between. Germline CDR1 MNHNS, CDR2 SASEGT. This CDR3 has 16 amino acids. CDR3 loop: CASSEAGSARRYEQYF. The CDR3 DNA reads TGTGCCAGCAGTGAAGCCGGGTCTGCCCGAAGGTACGAGCAGTACTTC.